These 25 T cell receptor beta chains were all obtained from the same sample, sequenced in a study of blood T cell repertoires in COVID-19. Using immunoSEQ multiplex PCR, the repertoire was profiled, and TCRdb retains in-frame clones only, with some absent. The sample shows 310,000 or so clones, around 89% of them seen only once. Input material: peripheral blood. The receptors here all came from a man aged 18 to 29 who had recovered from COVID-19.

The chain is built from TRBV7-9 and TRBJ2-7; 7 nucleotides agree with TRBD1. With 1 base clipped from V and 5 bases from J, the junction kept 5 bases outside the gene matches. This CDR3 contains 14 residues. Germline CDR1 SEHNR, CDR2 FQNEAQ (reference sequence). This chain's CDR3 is CASSLGSTGDEQYF. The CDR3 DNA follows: TGTGCCAGCAGCTTAGGGTCCACAGGGGACGAGCAGTACTTC.

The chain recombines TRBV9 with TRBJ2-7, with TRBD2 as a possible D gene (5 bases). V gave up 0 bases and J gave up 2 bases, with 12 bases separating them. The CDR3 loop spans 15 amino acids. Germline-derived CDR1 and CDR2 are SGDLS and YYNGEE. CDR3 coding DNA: TGTGCCAGCAGCGTAGATGAGGGAGCCCCCTACGAGCAGTACTTC. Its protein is CASSVDEGAPYEQYF. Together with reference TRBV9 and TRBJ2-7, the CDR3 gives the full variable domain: DSGVTQTPKHLITATGQRVTLRCSPRSGDLSVYWYQQSLDQGLQFLIQYYNGEERAKGNILERFSAQQFPDLHSELNLSSLELGDSALYFCASSVDEGAPYEQYFGPGTRLTVT.

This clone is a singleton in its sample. CDR3 loop: CASSVQGAGYEQYF. DNA of the CDR3: TGTGCCAGTAGTGTACAGGGGGCTGGATACGAGCAGTACTTC. This chain connects TRBV19 to TRBJ2-7; 9 nucleotides align to TRBD1. This CDR3 has 14 amino acids. The V gene's germline CDR1 is LNHDA and CDR2 SQIVND (reference sequence). The V and J ends lost 5 bases and 4 bases, in that order; junction bases with no gene match: 6.

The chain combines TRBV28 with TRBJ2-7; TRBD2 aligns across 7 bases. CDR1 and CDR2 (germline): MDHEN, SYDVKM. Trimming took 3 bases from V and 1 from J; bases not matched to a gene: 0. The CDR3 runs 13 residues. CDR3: CASSLGGSYEQYF. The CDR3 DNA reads TGTGCCAGCAGTTTGGGAGGGTCCTACGAGCAGTACTTC.

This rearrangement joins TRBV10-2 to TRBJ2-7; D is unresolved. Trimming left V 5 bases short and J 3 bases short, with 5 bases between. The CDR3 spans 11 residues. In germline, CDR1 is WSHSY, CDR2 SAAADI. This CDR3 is CASSSFYEQYF. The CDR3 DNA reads TGCGCCAGCAGTTCTTTCTACGAGCAGTACTTC.

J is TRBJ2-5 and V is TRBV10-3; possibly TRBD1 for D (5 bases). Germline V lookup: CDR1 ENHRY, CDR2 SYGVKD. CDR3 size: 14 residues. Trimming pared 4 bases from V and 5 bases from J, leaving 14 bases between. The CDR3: CAISALGAGETQYF. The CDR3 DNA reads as TGTGCCATCAGTGCCCTGGGCGCAGGGGAGACCCAGTACTTC.

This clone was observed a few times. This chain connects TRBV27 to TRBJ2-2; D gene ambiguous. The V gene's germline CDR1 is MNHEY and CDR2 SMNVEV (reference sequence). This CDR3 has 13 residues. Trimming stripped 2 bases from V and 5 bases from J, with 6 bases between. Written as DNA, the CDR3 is TGTGCCAGCAGTTTAGTCTTAACCGGGGAGCTGTTTTTT. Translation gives CASSLVLTGELFF.

This chain's CDR3 is CASSLEEALGNEQFF. The CDR3 region has the DNA TGTGCCAGCAGCTTAGAAGAGGCCCTCGGAAATGAGCAGTTCTTC. The chain carries TRBV7-9 and TRBJ2-1; D is unclear. There are 15 residues in the CDR3. The V gene's germline CDR1 is SEHNR and CDR2 FQNEAQ (reference sequence). V was cut by 1 base and J by 7 bases, with 14 bases left in between. The full variable domain, with the rest looked up from reference TRBV7-9 and TRBJ2-1, is DTGVSQNPRHKITKRGQNVTFRCDPISEHNRLYWYRQTLGQGPEFLTYFQNEAQLEKSRLLSDRFSAERPKGSFSTLEIQRTEQGDSAMYLCASSLEEALGNEQFFGPGTRLTVL.

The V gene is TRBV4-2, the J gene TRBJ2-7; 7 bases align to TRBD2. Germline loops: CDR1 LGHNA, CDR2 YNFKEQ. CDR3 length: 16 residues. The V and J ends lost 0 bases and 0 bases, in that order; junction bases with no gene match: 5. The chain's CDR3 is CASSQEGAGPSYEQYF. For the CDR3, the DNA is TGTGCCAGCAGCCAAGAAGGAGCGGGACCCTCCTACGAGCAGTACTTC.

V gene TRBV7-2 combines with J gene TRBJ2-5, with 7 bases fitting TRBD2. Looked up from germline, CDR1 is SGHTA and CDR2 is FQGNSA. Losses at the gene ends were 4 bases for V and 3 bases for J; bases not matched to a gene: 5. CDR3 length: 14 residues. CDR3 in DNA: TGTGCCAGCAGCTCCGGACTAGTAGAAGAGACCCAGTACTTC. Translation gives CASSSGLVEETQYF.

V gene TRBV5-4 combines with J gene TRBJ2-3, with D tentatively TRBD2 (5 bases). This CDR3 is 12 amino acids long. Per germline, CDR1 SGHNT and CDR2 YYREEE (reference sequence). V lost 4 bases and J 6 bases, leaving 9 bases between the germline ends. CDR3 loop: CASSPRGDTQYF. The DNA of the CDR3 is TGTGCCAGCAGCCCGCGAGGGGATACGCAGTATTTT.

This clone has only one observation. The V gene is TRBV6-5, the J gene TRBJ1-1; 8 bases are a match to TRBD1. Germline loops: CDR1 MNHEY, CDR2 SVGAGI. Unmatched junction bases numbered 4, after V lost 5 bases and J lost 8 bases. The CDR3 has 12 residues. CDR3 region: CASSTRTGEAFF. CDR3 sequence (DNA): TGTGCCAGCAGTACCCGGACAGGGGAAGCTTTCTTT.

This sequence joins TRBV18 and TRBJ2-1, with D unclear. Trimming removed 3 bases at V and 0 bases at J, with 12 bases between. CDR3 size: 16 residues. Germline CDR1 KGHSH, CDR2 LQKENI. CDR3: CASSPVTDSSYNEQFF. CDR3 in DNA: TGTGCCAGCTCACCTGTTACCGATAGCTCCTACAATGAGCAGTTCTTC.

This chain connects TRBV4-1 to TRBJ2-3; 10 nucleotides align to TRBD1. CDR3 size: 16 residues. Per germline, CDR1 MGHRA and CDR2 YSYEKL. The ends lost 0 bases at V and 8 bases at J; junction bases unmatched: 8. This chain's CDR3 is CASSQETGGAVGTQYF. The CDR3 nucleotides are TGCGCCAGCAGCCAAGAGACAGGGGGCGCGGTAGGTACGCAGTATTTT.

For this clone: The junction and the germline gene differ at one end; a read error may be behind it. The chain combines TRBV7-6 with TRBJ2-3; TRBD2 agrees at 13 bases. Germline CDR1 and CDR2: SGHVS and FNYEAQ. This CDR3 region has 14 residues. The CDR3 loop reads CASSLELAGGFIDF. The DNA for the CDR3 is TGTGCCAGCAGCTTAGAACTAGCGGGAGGGTTCATAGATTTT.

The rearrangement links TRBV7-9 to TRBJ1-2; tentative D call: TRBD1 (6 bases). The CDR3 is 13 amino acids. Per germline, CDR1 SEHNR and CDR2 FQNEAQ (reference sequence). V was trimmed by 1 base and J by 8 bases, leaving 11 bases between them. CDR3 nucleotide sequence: TGTGCCAGCAGCTTAGGGCATCAGGGGGGCTACACCTTC. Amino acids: CASSLGHQGGYTF.

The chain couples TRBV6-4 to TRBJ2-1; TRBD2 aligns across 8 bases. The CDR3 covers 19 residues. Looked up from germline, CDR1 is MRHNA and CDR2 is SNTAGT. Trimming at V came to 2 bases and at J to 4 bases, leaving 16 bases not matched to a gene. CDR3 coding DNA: TGTGCCAGCAGTGACGAGGGACTAGGAGTTTTCTCTAGTTACAATGAGCAGTTCTTC. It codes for CASSDEGLGVFSSYNEQFF.

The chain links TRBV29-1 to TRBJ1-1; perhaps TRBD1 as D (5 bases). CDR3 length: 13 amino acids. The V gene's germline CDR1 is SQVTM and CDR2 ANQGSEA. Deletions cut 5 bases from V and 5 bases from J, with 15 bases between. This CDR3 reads CSVFLGGETEAFF. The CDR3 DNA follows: TGCAGCGTTTTTCTCGGAGGGGAAACTGAAGCTTTCTTT.

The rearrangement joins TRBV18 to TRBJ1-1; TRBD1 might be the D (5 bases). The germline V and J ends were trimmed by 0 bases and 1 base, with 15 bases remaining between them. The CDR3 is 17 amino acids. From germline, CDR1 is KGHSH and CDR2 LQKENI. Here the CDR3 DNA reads TGTGCCAGCTCACCACCGCTCGTAGGGGTGAGGAACACTGAAGCTTTCTTT. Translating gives CASSPPLVGVRNTEAFF.

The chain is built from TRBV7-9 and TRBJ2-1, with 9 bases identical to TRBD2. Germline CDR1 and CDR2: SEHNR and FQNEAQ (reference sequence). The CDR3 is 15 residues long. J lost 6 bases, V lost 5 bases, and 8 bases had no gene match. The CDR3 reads CASSPTSGAGNEQFF. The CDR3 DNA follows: TGTGCCAGCAGCCCGACTAGCGGAGCGGGCAATGAGCAGTTCTTC.

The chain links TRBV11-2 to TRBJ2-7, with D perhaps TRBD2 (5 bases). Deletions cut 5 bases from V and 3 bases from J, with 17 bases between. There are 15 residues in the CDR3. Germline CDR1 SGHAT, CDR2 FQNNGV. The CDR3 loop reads CASSLSALGNYEQYF. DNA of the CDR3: TGTGCCAGCAGCCTTAGCGCCTTGGGGAACTACGAGCAGTACTTC.

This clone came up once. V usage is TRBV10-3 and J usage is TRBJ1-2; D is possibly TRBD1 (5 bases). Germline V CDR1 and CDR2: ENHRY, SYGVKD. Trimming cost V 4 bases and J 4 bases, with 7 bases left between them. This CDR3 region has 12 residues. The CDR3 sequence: CAISADSYGYTF. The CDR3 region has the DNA TGTGCCATCAGTGCCGACAGCTATGGCTACACCTTC.

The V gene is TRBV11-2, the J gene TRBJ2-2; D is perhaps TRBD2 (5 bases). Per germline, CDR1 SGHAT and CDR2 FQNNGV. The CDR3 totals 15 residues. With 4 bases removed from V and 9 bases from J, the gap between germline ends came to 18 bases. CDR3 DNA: TGTGCCAGCAGCTCGGGATCTTCGGGTTTCCGGGAGCTGTTTTTT. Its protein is CASSSGSSGFRELFF. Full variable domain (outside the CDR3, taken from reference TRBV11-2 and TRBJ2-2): EAGVAQSPRYKIIEKRQSVAFWCNPISGHATLYWYQQILGQGPKLLIQFQNNGVVDDSQLPKDRFSAERLKGVDSTLKIQPAKLEDSAVYLCASSSGSSGFRELFFGEGSRLTVL.

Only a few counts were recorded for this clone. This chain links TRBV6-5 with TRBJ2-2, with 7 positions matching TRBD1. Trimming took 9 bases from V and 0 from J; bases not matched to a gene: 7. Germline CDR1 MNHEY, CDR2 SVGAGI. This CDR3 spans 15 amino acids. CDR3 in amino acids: CASSSGTANTGELFF. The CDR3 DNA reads TGTGCCAGTTCTTCCGGGACAGCGAACACCGGGGAGCTGTTTTTT.

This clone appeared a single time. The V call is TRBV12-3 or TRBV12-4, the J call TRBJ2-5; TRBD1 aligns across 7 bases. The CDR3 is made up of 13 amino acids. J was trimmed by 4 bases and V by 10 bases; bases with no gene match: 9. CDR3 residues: CATSRQGPETQYF. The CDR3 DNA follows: TGTGCCACCTCCCGACAGGGTCCAGAGACCCAGTACTTC.